The following is a T cell receptor beta chain sequence with its context. This clonotype was picked up a small number of times. The target of this receptor is not known. Qualities for individual bases were not recorded, and no much larger clone is one base off. Donors were around 37 systemically healthy Caucasian individuals from Russia aged 6 to 90 years. Ten milliliters of peripheral blood were drawn from each donor into EDTA-treated Vacutainer tubes. Ficoll-Paque density-gradient centrifugation was used to isolate PBMCs, with at least 6 million per sample. Total RNA was extracted from PBMCs with Trizol reagent, with at least 5.5 micrograms obtained per sample. Naive CD45RAhigh/CD27high T cell percentages were measured by flow cytometry on a PBMC aliquot from every donor. V is pared back by 0 bases and J by 0 bases, with 9 bases lying between the germline termini. The CDR3 holds 17 amino acids from the cysteine to the phenylalanine. CDR3 DNA only is kept here, 51 bases in frame from base 1. CDR1 and CDR2, per the germline V gene, are SGHAT and FQNNGV.

Libraries were constructed by 5' RACE. The sequencer listed for this sample is Illumina HiSeq 2500. A second roughly 7 to 11 cycle PCR used a sample-barcoded 5' primer and a J-beta primer mix. A unique molecular identifier was introduced onto each TCR beta cDNA molecule by a template-switch 5' adaptor carrying 12 random nucleotides. At least 3 million CDR3-containing paired-end reads were obtained from each sample. First-strand cDNA synthesis was performed from all RNA using the Mint cDNA synthesis kit, with priming by a TRBC-specific oligonucleotide. Following uracil-DNA glycosylase treatment, all cDNA underwent a first 18-cycle PCR with the universal primers M1SS and BC2_uni_R. From the authors' description of their analysis: For normalization, 1 million high-quality reads were randomly selected from each sample, with every read carrying a distinct molecular identifier. Instead of being binned into consensus sequences, reads with shared molecular identifiers were discarded. MiTCR, with a Q25 quality threshold and the strictest error-elimination algorithm, was used for CDR3 identification, clonotype clustering and error correction. Lower-bound total TCR beta diversity was estimated with a nonparametric unseen species model using Euler transformation. TCRdb handled the public reads itself, with Q25 trimming in fastp and clone calling in MiXCR, and kept productive beta chains. Entries that share a CDR3 protein sequence are merged under the most common genes and DNA. The V and J calls, along with clone size, are taken from TCRdb and not from the paper's own processing. Within this sample are approximately 830,000 distinct CDR3 sequences, with around 68% of them counted one time only. Around 30% of the sample lies in the top ten.

This entry is derived from a study of blood T cells in healthy people across ages (dated by TCRdb to about 2015). In terms of the full investigation: In model experiments, template switching captured about one uniquely barcoded TCR beta cDNA molecule for every two T cells. Donors of different ages were randomly distributed across sequencing lanes to avoid experimental bias. Using deep sequencing normalized with unique cDNA molecular identifiers, the study measured how TCR beta repertoire diversity changes with age. The donors were split into four age groups: young (average around 15 years), middle-aged (39), aged (more than 60) and long-lived (82). For two donors (one aged 18 to 29 and one aged 80 or older), the study analyzed two additional independent replicas of 1 million unique cDNA reads from the same blood draw. What the work shows at the level of the full study, not this receptor alone: Because profiling used bulk unsorted PBMCs, naive and antigen-experienced compartments could not be compared conclusively. Estimates of total diversity based on one million sequenced T cells were considered lower bounds and underestimates. A strong correlation was found between observed TCR beta diversity and the percentage of naive T cells measured by flow cytometry. As age increased, observed TCR beta diversity per million T cells dropped in a roughly linear way, and a significant reduction was already evident by age 40. Compared with the aged group, the long-lived group had more naive CD4+ T cells, fewer expanded clones and increased TCR diversity, a pattern suggesting age selection. The CMV infection status of donors was not known, potentially confounding age-related changes in expanded clonotypes.

The V and J segments used are TRBV11-2 and TRBJ2-6, with the D gene call left open. The receptor was isolated from a young man in good health. Sample: blood. CDR3 region: CASSLDLSRSGANVLTF. The DNA sequence reads TGTGCCAGCAGCTTAGATCTGTCTCGCTCTGGGGCCAACGTCCTGACTTTC.